This is a list of T cell receptor beta chains from one sample in a study of blood T cell repertoires in COVID-19. Assay used: immunoSEQ multiplex PCR; TCRdb lists only in-frame clones, some missing. Of about 250,000 clones in the sample, almost 85% were seen once. Specimen: PBMCs or T cells enriched from blood (not recorded which). The origin of the receptors is a woman aged 45 to 65 with acute COVID-19. CDR3s include the opening cysteine and the closing phenylalanine or tryptophan. Fields, in order: J gene, V gene, clone size, D gene, CDR3 DNA, CDR3 protein. D genes are given only for firm matches. The size entry is marked missing in some rows and otherwise reads once, few, many or a size class.

j_call: TRBJ1-1
v_call: TRBV9
clone_size: NA
d_call: TRBD1
cdr3_nt: TGTGCCAGCAGCGCCGGGACAGGGGAGTGGTTCGACTTT
cdr3_aa: CASSAGTGEWFDF

j_call: TRBJ1-1
v_call: TRBV7-8
clone_size: once
d_call: TRBD1
cdr3_nt: TGTGCCAGCAGCCCGTACCCGGGACAGGGAGACACTGAAGCTTTCTTT
cdr3_aa: CASSPYPGQGDTEAFF

j_call: TRBJ1-1
v_call: TRBV5-1
clone_size: NA
d_call: TRBD1
cdr3_nt: TGCGCCAGCAGCTTTGACAGGGGGCTGAACACTGAAGCTTTCTTT
cdr3_aa: CASSFDRGLNTEAFF

j_call: TRBJ2-7
v_call: TRBV7-9
clone_size: NA
d_call: TRBD1
cdr3_nt: TGTGCCAGCGGGCGGGACAGGGTCCCCTACGAGCAGTACTTC
cdr3_aa: CASGRDRVPYEQYF

j_call: TRBJ2-1
v_call: TRBV9
clone_size: once
d_call: TRBD1
cdr3_nt: TGTGCCAGCAGGGGACAGGGATCCTACAATGAGCAGTTCTTC
cdr3_aa: CASRGQGSYNEQFF

j_call: TRBJ1-3
v_call: TRBV19
clone_size: NA
d_call: NA
cdr3_nt: TGTGCCAGTAGTATTATGAGGGCCTCTGGAAACACCATATATTTT
cdr3_aa: CASSIMRASGNTIYF

j_call: TRBJ2-2
v_call: TRBV6-2/TRBV6-3
clone_size: NA
d_call: TRBD1
cdr3_nt: TGTGCCAGCAGTTACCCGGACAGGGCGAACACCGGGGAGCTGTTTTTT
cdr3_aa: CASSYPDRANTGELFF

j_call: TRBJ1-2
v_call: TRBV12-3/TRBV12-4
clone_size: NA
d_call: NA
cdr3_nt: TGTGCCAGCAGTCGTATCCCAGATTATGGCTACACCTTC
cdr3_aa: CASSRIPDYGYTF

j_call: TRBJ1-6
v_call: TRBV13
clone_size: NA
d_call: NA
cdr3_nt: TGTGCCAGCGGCCCCCCGGGACGGGGGGTCTTGGCCCTCCACTTT
cdr3_aa: CASGPPGRGVLALHF

j_call: TRBJ1-5
v_call: TRBV5-6
clone_size: NA
d_call: NA
cdr3_nt: TGTGCCAGCAGCCGGGGGGACGGGCCCCAGCATTTT
cdr3_aa: CASSRGDGPQHF

j_call: TRBJ2-1
v_call: TRBV19
clone_size: NA
d_call: TRBD2
cdr3_nt: TGTGCCAGTAGTAGTACTAGCGGGGGACTTGAGCAGTTCTTC
cdr3_aa: CASSSTSGGLEQFF

j_call: TRBJ1-1
v_call: TRBV25-1
clone_size: NA
d_call: NA
cdr3_nt: TGTGCCAGTAGAAGGCCGGGGAACACTGAAGCTTTCTTT
cdr3_aa: CASRRPGNTEAFF

j_call: TRBJ2-2
v_call: TRBV29-1
clone_size: NA
d_call: TRBD1
cdr3_nt: TGCAGCGTTCGAGGTCGGCAGGGGGCAACCGGGGAGCTGTTTTTT
cdr3_aa: CSVRGRQGATGELFF

j_call: TRBJ1-1
v_call: TRBV5-1
clone_size: NA
d_call: NA
cdr3_nt: TGCGCCAGCAGCTTGGAGCGGGGTGTCACTGAAGCTTTCTTT
cdr3_aa: CASSLERGVTEAFF